These T cell receptor beta chains were read from a single sample in a study of beta chain features in type 1 diabetes. This table comes from immunoSEQ multiplex PCR, and its TCRdb copy is limited to in-frame clones, with some not included. Among 200,000 to 300,000 clones, approximately 11% were seen once, and the ten largest hold about 0.018%. Sequencing was performed on naive CD4+ T cells from blood. These TCRs come from a man younger than 45 with type 1 diabetes. Both conserved end residues are part of each CDR3. The D gene is left open where the match is weak. Rows may omit the clone size; those that give it use once, few, many or a size class.

TRBJ1-2 | NA | 13 | TRBV30 | TRBD1 | TGTGCCTGGAGGGGGGGACAGACTTGGGGCTACACCTTC | CAWRGGQTWGYTF
TRBJ1-5 | few | 15 | TRBV12-2 | NA | TGTGCAAGTCGCTTAAGGGCGGACTTAAATCAGCCCCAGCATTTT | CASRLRADLNQPQHF
TRBJ2-1 | NA | 13 | TRBV7-3 | NA | TGTGCCAGCAGCTTATATGCGTACAATGAGCAGTTCTTC | CASSLYAYNEQFF
TRBJ1-1 | few | 13 | TRBV9 | NA | TGTGCCAGCAGCGAGACAGTGAACACTGAAGCTTTCTTT | CASSETVNTEAFF
TRBJ2-1 | NA | 15 | TRBV6-1 | TRBD1 | TGTGCCAGCAGTGAATCGACAGGGGGGGACAATGAGCAGTTCTTC | CASSESTGGDNEQFF
TRBJ2-5 | NA | 14 | TRBV2 | NA | TGTGCCAGCGGCCCCCAGGGTGAGAGAGAGACCCAGTACTTC | CASGPQGERETQYF
TRBJ1-1 | NA | 13 | TRBV7-3 | NA | TGTGCCAGCAGCTTAACGGTTGGCCGTGAAGCTTTCTTT | CASSLTVGREAFF
TRBJ2-2 | few | 14 | TRBV7-3 | TRBD1 | TGTGCCAGCAGCCTACAGGGGGCTAACGGGGAGCTGTTTTTT | CASSLQGANGELFF
TRBJ2-5 | NA | 14 | TRBV18 | NA | TGTGCCAGCTCACCCGCCGGGGTTGGTGAGACCCAGTACTTC | CASSPAGVGETQYF
TRBJ2-6 | NA | 17 | TRBV4-1 | TRBD1 | TGCGCCAGCAGCCAGGCGACAGGGGGAACGGGGGCCAACGTCCTGACTTTC | CASSQATGGTGANVLTF
TRBJ1-5 | once | 13 | TRBV7-8 | NA | TGTGCCAGCAGCCACACACGCGAGGGGCCCCAGCATTTT | CASSHTREGPQHF
TRBJ1-5 | few | 16 | TRBV6-5 | TRBD1 | TGTGCCAGCAGTTACTCCAGAGGACAGGGTGGACAGCCCCAGCATTTT | CASSYSRGQGGQPQHF
TRBJ2-3 | few | 13 | TRBV29-1 | TRBD1 | TGCAGCGTTGAAAAACAGGGGACAGATACGCAGTATTTT | CSVEKQGTDTQYF
TRBJ2-7 | NA | 15 | TRBV7-9 | NA | TGTGCCAGCAGCTCCCAGGGGTTTCCCCCCTACGAGCAGTACTTC | CASSSQGFPPYEQYF
TRBJ2-5 | NA | 14 | TRBV10-2 | NA | TGCGCCAGCAGTCTGACTAGGGCCGCAGAGACCCAGTACTTC | CASSLTRAAETQYF
TRBJ2-3 | few | 18 | TRBV14 | TRBD1 | TGTGCCAGCAGCCAAATTTTTCGGACAGGTGGTACCCCAGATACGCAGTATTTT | CASSQIFRTGGTPDTQYF
TRBJ1-3 | NA | 13 | TRBV30 | NA | TGTGCCTGGAGCGAGTTCTCTGGAAACACCATATATTTT | CAWSEFSGNTIYF
TRBJ2-3 | NA | 13 | TRBV27 | NA | TGTGCCAGCAGTGTCAGGGTTGCAGATACGCAGTATTTT | CASSVRVADTQYF
TRBJ2-7 | NA | 15 | TRBV5-1 | TRBD2 | TGCGCCAGCAGTCAGACTAGCGGGGATTCCTACGAGCAGTACTTC | CASSQTSGDSYEQYF
TRBJ2-7 | few | 14 | TRBV2 | TRBD2 | TGTGCCAGCAGTCCGGGACTAGCAGTAGGCGAGCAGTACTTC | CASSPGLAVGEQYF
TRBJ1-2 | few | 14 | TRBV7-2 | TRBD1 | TGTGCCAGCAGCACTCAGACAGGGGCTTATGGCTACACCTTC | CASSTQTGAYGYTF
TRBJ1-5 | NA | 12 | TRBV19 | NA | TGTGCCAGTAGCCCAGACAATCAGCCCCAGCATTTT | CASSPDNQPQHF